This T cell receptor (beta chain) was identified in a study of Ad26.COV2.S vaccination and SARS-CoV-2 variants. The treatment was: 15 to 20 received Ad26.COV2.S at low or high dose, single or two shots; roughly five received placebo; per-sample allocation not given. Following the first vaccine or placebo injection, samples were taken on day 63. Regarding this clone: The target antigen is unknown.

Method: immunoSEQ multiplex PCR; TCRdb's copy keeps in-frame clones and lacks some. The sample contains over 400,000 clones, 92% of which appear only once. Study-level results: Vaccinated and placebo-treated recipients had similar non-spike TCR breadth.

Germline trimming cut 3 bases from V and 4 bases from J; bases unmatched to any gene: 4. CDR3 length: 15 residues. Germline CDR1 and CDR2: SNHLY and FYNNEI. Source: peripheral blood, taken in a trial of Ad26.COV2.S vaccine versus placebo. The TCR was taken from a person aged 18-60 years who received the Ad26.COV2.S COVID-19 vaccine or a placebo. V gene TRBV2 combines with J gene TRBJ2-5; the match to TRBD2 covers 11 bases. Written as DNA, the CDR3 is TGTGCCAGCAGTGAGGTAGCGGGGGGGCTAGAGACCCAGTACTTC. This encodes CASSEVAGGLETQYF.